Shown below are 15 T cell receptor beta chains from a single sample sequenced in a study of blood T cell repertoires in COVID-19. Sequenced by immunoSEQ multiplex PCR; TCRdb stores in-frame clones only, minus some. The sample comprises around 190,000 clones, around 85% of which are singletons, and under 9.5% rests with the top ten. The material sequenced was peripheral blood. The receptors come from a man in his fifties with active or convalescent COVID-19.

The V and J genes are TRBV7-9 and TRBJ1-2; 7 positions agree with TRBD1. This CDR3 comprises 15 residues. Germline-derived CDR1 and CDR2 are SEHNR and FQNEAQ (reference sequence). V gave up 5 bases and J gave up 4 bases; unmatched junction bases: 10. The CDR3 sequence is CASSPGGMASYGYTF. For the CDR3, the DNA is TGTGCCAGCAGCCCAGGGGGGATGGCAAGCTATGGCTACACCTTC.

The chain couples TRBV3-1 (or the pseudogene TRBV3-2) to TRBJ1-3; 10 positions match TRBD1. CDR1 and CDR2 from the germline V gene are LGHDT and YNNKEL (reference sequence). The CDR3 totals 13 residues. Unmatched junction bases numbered 6, after V lost 8 bases and J lost 8 bases. The CDR3, as DNA: TGTGCCAGCGGCGGAGGACAGGGGGACACCATATATTTT. The encoded protein is CASGGGQGDTIYF.

Only one count was recorded for this clone. The chain is built from TRBV7-3 and TRBJ2-1; 10 positions agree with TRBD2. Germline V gene data show CDR1 as SGHTA and CDR2 as FQGTGA. CDR3 size: 15 residues. The V segment lost 3 bases and the J segment 6 bases; nucleotides outside the gene matches: 5. The CDR3 is CASSFGTSDFNEQFF. The CDR3 coding sequence is TGTGCCAGCAGCTTTGGGACTAGCGATTTCAATGAGCAGTTCTTC.

The gene calls are TRBV7-2 and TRBJ2-7, with D possibly TRBD1 on 6 matching bases. The CDR3 totals 14 residues. Trimming took 5 bases from V and 5 from J, leaving 16 bases between them. The germline gives CDR1 SGHTA, CDR2 FQGNSA. CDR3 protein: CASSRPGQLDEQYF. CDR3 DNA sequence: TGTGCCAGCAGCCGTCCGGGACAATTGGACGAGCAGTACTTC.

The V gene is TRBV7-2, the J gene TRBJ2-2, with 13 bases identical to TRBD2. This CDR3 has 18 amino acids. The J segment lost 5 bases and the V segment lost 4 bases, leaving 10 bases of the junction unmatched. Germline-derived CDR1 and CDR2 are SGHTA and FQGNSA. CDR3 nucleotide sequence: TGTGCCAGCAGCTCACGGACTAGCGGGAGTTCTCGGACCGGGGAGCTGTTTTTT. Translated, it gives CASSSRTSGSSRTGELFF. Based on the CDR3 plus reference TRBV7-2 and TRBJ2-2, the full variable domain is GAGVSQSPSNKVTEKGKDVELRCDPISGHTALYWYRQSLGQGLEFLIYFQGNSAPDKSGLPSDRFSAERTGGSVSTLTIQRTQQEDSAVYLCASSSRTSGSSRTGELFFGEGSRLTVL.

The V gene is TRBV6-5, the J gene TRBJ2-1, with TRBD1 as a possible D gene (6 bases). Between the trimmed V and J ends, which lost 6 bases and 8 bases, there was a span of 14 bases. Germline V gives CDR1 MNHEY, CDR2 SVGAGI. The CDR3 has 13 residues. The CDR3 is CASSDRFQDEQFF. The CDR3 DNA is TGTGCCAGCAGCGACAGGTTTCAGGATGAGCAGTTCTTC.

The chain is built from TRBV7-3 and TRBJ2-2; 8 bases line up with TRBD2. CDR3 length equals 14 residues. J was trimmed by 2 bases and V by 6 bases; bases with no gene match: 2. Germline lookup yields CDR1 SGHTA and CDR2 FQGTGA. CDR3 sequence (DNA): TGTGCCAGCAGACGGGAGGGTAACACCGGGGAGCTGTTTTTT. Translation: CASRREGNTGELFF.

This chain uses TRBV12-3 or TRBV12-4 with TRBJ2-5; D remains unclear. The V gene lost 3 bases and the J gene lost 5 bases, with 7 bases spanning the gap. The CDR3 extends over 12 amino acids. The CDR3 DNA reads TGTGCCAGCAGTTTTCGGTCGGAGACCCAGTACTTC. This sequence encodes CASSFRSETQYF.

This clone showed up just a few times. The J gene is TRBJ2-6, the V gene TRBV10-3; 9 bases are a match to TRBD1. V lost 11 bases and J lost 2; bases outside the gene matches: 4. This CDR3 region has 14 residues. Germline V CDR1 and CDR2: ENHRY, SYGVKD. This chain's CDR3 is CASRTGAGANVLTF. CDR3 in DNA: TGTGCCTCCCGGACAGGGGCTGGGGCCAACGTCCTGACTTTC.

This clone was seen a single time. This sequence joins TRBV9 and TRBJ2-3; D gene ambiguous. Germline CDR1 reads SGDLS; CDR2 reads YYNGEE. The CDR3 runs to 15 residues. V shed 0 bases and J shed 5 bases, with 13 bases lying between them. This CDR3 reads CASSVGLGLVDTQYF. For the CDR3, the DNA is TGTGCCAGCAGCGTAGGGCTAGGATTAGTAGATACGCAGTATTTT.

The chain couples TRBV7-9 to TRBJ2-7; the match to TRBD2 covers 10 bases. The J segment lost 5 bases and the V segment lost 1 base, leaving 8 bases of the junction unmatched. The V gene's germline CDR1 is SEHNR and CDR2 FQNEAQ (reference sequence). CDR3 length: 16 amino acids. CDR3 sequence: CASSLGSSGGMDEQYF. The CDR3 DNA sequence: TGTGCCAGCAGCTTAGGGAGTAGCGGGGGGATGGACGAGCAGTACTTC.

This clone was detected a few times. The chain is built from TRBV2 and TRBJ1-1, with a possible D match to TRBD1 (5 bases). V was cut by 4 bases and J by 3 bases, with 12 bases left in between. This CDR3 comprises 14 residues. Germline V gene data show CDR1 as SNHLY and CDR2 as FYNNEI. CDR3 region: CASSVGAGDTEAFF. The DNA for the CDR3 is TGTGCCAGCAGTGTAGGGGCAGGAGACACTGAAGCTTTCTTT. Full variable domain (remainder filled in from reference TRBV2 and TRBJ1-1): EPEVTQTPSHQVTQMGQEVILRCVPISNHLYFYWYRQILGQKVEFLVSFYNNEISEKSEIFDDQFSVERPDGSNFTLKIRSTKLEDSAMYFCASSVGAGDTEAFFGQGTRLTVV.

The rearrangement joins TRBV30 to TRBJ2-7; tentative D call: TRBD2 (5 bases). V was trimmed by 0 bases and J by 0 bases, leaving 9 bases between them. The CDR3 sequence is 14 residues long. Per the germline V gene, CDR1 is GTSNPN and CDR2 is SVGIG (reference sequence). The CDR3 DNA is TGTGCCTGGAGTGTCGTAGGGAGCTCCTACGAGCAGTACTTC. This gives the protein CAWSVVGSSYEQYF.

The chain recombines TRBV13 with TRBJ2-6, with unresolved D. The CDR3 extends over 16 amino acids. V dropped 5 bases and J dropped 0 bases, with 11 bases sitting between them. The germline CDR1 and CDR2 sequences are PRHDT and FYEKMQ (reference sequence). CDR3 residues: CASSLHGFSGANVLTF. CDR3 bases: TGTGCCAGCAGCCTCCACGGTTTCTCTGGGGCCAACGTCCTGACTTTC.

This sequence joins TRBV24-1 and TRBJ2-3; D gene uncertain. The ends were cut back, 5 bases at V and 3 bases at J, with 8 bases in the middle. The CDR3 loop spans 13 amino acids. Germline CDR1 is KGHDR and CDR2 is SFDVKD. CDR3 loop: CATSVRATDTQYF. CDR3 nucleotides: TGTGCCACCAGTGTAAGAGCTACAGATACGCAGTATTTT.